The entry that follows covers one TCR beta chain sequence. The antigen remains unidentified. The CDR3 totals 16 residues. V lost 1 base and J lost 5; bases outside the gene matches: 5. CDR1 MDHEN and CDR2 SYDVKM come from the germline V gene. Unique molecular identifiers were present on the cDNA, which also gained a universal primer site by template switching. TCRdb re-analysed the 5' RACE reads in MiXCR, keeping a single row per CDR3 protein. The table shows 1.5 million to 2 million distinct CDR3 sequences, with more than 30% occurring only once. This entry comes from a study of identical twins. Study outcomes and limitations: Compared with models, monozygotic twins showed more out-of-frame TCR alpha sharing.

Healthy Caucasian donors formed the entire cohort. Material for sequencing was cord blood. The chain is built from TRBV28 and TRBJ1-6; 7 positions match TRBD1. This sequence originates from a newborn girl in good health. The CDR3 coding sequence is TGTGCCAGCAGTTTATCATCGGGACAGAATAATTCACCCCTCCACTTT. Translating it yields CASSLSSGQNNSPLHF. The full variable domain, rest sourced from reference TRBV28 and TRBJ1-6, is DVKVTQSSRYLVKRTGEKVFLECVQDMDHENMFWYRQDPGLGLRLIYFSYDVKMKEKGDIPEGYSVSREKKERFSLILESASTNQTSMYLCASSLSSGQNNSPLHFGNGTRLTVT.